This is a list of T cell receptor beta chains from one sample in a study of vaccination effects on CD4 cells after COVID-19. These receptors are not linked to any known antigen. Sequencing used immunoSEQ multiplex PCR; TCRdb keeps in-frame clones, though not all of them. The table lists more than 60,000 clones, 70% to 85% of them singletons. The sequenced sample was CD4+ T cells from PBMCs cultured without peptide, obtained after COVID-19 vaccination. Source of these receptors: a human donor who received a COVID-19 vaccine. Both conserved end residues are part of each CDR3. D genes are given only for firm matches. Clone size is given for some rows only: seen once, a few or many times, or a class if the clone is expanded.

J	length	V	size	D	DNA	CDR3
TRBJ2-1	16	TRBV19	.	.	TGTGCCAGTAGTATTAAGGACAAGACCTCCTACAATGAGCAGTTCTTC	CASSIKDKTSYNEQFF
TRBJ2-1	16	TRBV2	.	.	TGTGCCAGCAGTGAAACACGGGGGAGCTCCTACAATGAGCAGTTCTTC	CASSETRGSSYNEQFF
TRBJ1-2	15	TRBV7-2	.	.	TGTGCCAGCAGCTTAGCGAAGTACAGTGGCTATGGCTACACCTTC	CASSLAKYSGYGYTF
TRBJ2-4	14	TRBV6-5	.	.	TGTGCCGTGACTTTGGGGGTCTCGGAAAACATTCAGTACTTC	CAVTLGVSENIQYF
TRBJ2-5	13	TRBV24-1	.	.	TGTGCCACCAGTGATTTTGGGGGCTGGGGCCAGTACTTC	CATSDFGGWGQYF
TRBJ2-5	17	TRBV18	.	.	TGTGCCAGCTCACGGGGCGCGGAGGGGCGTTTATACGAGACCCAGTACTTC	CASSRGAEGRLYETQYF
TRBJ1-2	13	TRBV24-1	.	TRBD1	TGTGCCACCAGCGGGACAGGGAGGTATGGCTACACCTTC	CATSGTGRYGYTF
TRBJ1-2	13	TRBV19	.	.	TGTGCCAGTAGTATTCATCTTAACTATGGCTACACCTTC	CASSIHLNYGYTF
TRBJ2-2	16	TRBV24-1	once	TRBD1	TGTGCCACCAGTGACCCGGGACAGGGGCGCACCGGGGAGCTGTTTTTT	CATSDPGQGRTGELFF
TRBJ1-1	19	TRBV2	few	TRBD1	TGTGCCAGCAGTGAACCTTTGAGTTTTGGGGGCAGGGGGGGCACTGAAGCTTTCTTT	CASSEPLSFGGRGGTEAFF
TRBJ2-6	15	TRBV29-1	.	TRBD2	TGCAGCGTTGAGGGCGGGGGGTCTGGGGCCAACGTCCTGACTTTC	CSVEGGGSGANVLTF
TRBJ2-2	18	TRBV19	.	TRBD1	TGTGCCAGTAAAGGGACAGGGTTGAGGGGGGGCCTGTCCGGGGAGCTGTTTTTT	CASKGTGLRGGLSGELFF
TRBJ1-2	13	TRBV3-1/TRBV3-2	many	.	TGTGCCAGCAGCCAAAGGGATGGCTATGGCTACACCTTC	CASSQRDGYGYTF
TRBJ2-5	14	TRBV5-1	.	.	TGCGCCAGCAGCTCCCTTCAGTCCCAAGAGACCCAGTACTTC	CASSSLQSQETQYF
TRBJ1-2	13	TRBV3-1/TRBV3-2	.	.	TGTGCCAGCAGCCTGGCCGCGAACTATGGCTACACCTTC	CASSLAANYGYTF
TRBJ2-3	14	TRBV7-2	.	.	TGTGCCAGCAGCTTAGGCAGCTCGGGAGATACGCAGTATTTT	CASSLGSSGDTQYF
TRBJ1-6	10	TRBV2	.	.	TGTGCCAGCGGATTTTCACCCCTCCACTTT	CASGFSPLHF
TRBJ2-1	15	TRBV2	.	TRBD2	TGTGCCAGCACTGGGCCAGGGACTAGCGGCAATGAGCAGTTCTTC	CASTGPGTSGNEQFF
TRBJ1-2	12	TRBV6-2/TRBV6-3	.	.	TGTGCCAGCAGTTCTGCGGACTATGGCTACACCTTC	CASSSADYGYTF
TRBJ2-3	15	TRBV19	.	.	TGTGCCAGTAGTATTCGAGAGGGGCGCCGCGATACGCAGTATTTT	CASSIREGRRDTQYF
TRBJ1-3	13	TRBV5-1	.	.	TGCGCCAGCAGCTTGGCCGAGAGAGACACCATATATTTT	CASSLAERDTIYF
TRBJ1-6	19	TRBV7-3	.	TRBD1	TGTGCCAGCAGCCGAACAGGGCCGGGACAGGGGGCAAGTAATTCACCCCTCCACTTT	CASSRTGPGQGASNSPLHF
TRBJ2-2	15	TRBV6-2/TRBV6-3	.	TRBD1	TGTGCCAGCAGTTACAGGGGGCGCGGAACCGGGGAGCTGTTTTTT	CASSYRGRGTGELFF
TRBJ1-2	14	TRBV6-2/TRBV6-3	.	.	TGTGCCAGCAGCGCCGCGGCCCGGAGCTATGGCTACACCTTC	CASSAAARSYGYTF
TRBJ1-6	17	TRBV5-1	.	TRBD1	TGCGCCAGCAGCTTAGGGACAGGGGGAAGCTATAATTCACCCCTCCACTTT	CASSLGTGGSYNSPLHF
TRBJ1-1	13	TRBV12-2	.	.	TGTGCAAGTCGCGGACAGGGAGACACTGAAGCTTTCTTT	CASRGQGDTEAFF
TRBJ1-2	14	TRBV5-6	.	TRBD1	TGTGCCAGCAGCCGGGACAGGTACAGCTATGGCTACACCTTC	CASSRDRYSYGYTF
TRBJ1-2	12	TRBV5-8	.	.	TGTGCCAGCAGCTCCTTGGGGTATGGCTACACCTTC	CASSSLGYGYTF
TRBJ2-5	16	TRBV5-4	.	.	TGTGCCAGCAGCCCAATTCCCGGGACGAGGGGCGAGACCCAGTACTTC	CASSPIPGTRGETQYF
TRBJ1-2	13	TRBV4-1	.	.	TGCGCCAGCAGCCAAGTCTCCTCTATAAGCTACACCTTC	CASSQVSSISYTF
TRBJ2-1	15	TRBV7-3	few	TRBD2	TGTGCCAGCAGCCTGTCGGGAGGGGATTACGATGAGCAGTTCTTC	CASSLSGGDYDEQFF
TRBJ2-2	14	TRBV5-1	few	.	TGCGCCAGCCGAATGACAGAATACACCGGGGAGCTGTTTTTT	CASRMTEYTGELFF
TRBJ1-4	16	TRBV4-3	.	.	TGCGCCAGCAGCCAAGATCCTAAAGGGTGGGACGAAAAACTGTTTTTT	CASSQDPKGWDEKLFF
TRBJ1-2	17	TRBV19	.	TRBD1	TGTGCCAGTAGTACTCGTCCCGGGACAGGGGTGAACTATGGCTACACCTTC	CASSTRPGTGVNYGYTF
TRBJ1-3	15	TRBV30	few	.	TGTGCCTGGCTTCCGCCGGACCGCTCTGGAAACACCATATATTTT	CAWLPPDRSGNTIYF
TRBJ2-3	14	TRBV19	.	TRBD2	TGTGCCAGTAGTAGACTAGCGAGCACAGATACGCAGTATTTT	CASSRLASTDTQYF
TRBJ1-5	16	TRBV2	.	TRBD1	TGTGCCAGCAAGCCCACCCACCAGGGGGGAAATCAGCCCCAGCATTTT	CASKPTHQGGNQPQHF
TRBJ2-3	14	TRBV19	.	.	TGTGCCACTAGGCGGGGAACTAGCACAGATACGCAGTATTTT	CATRRGTSTDTQYF
TRBJ2-5	17	TRBV6-2/TRBV6-3	.	TRBD1	TGTGCCAGCAGTTTCGCCCAAGGACAGGGGGCATGGGAGACCCAGTACTTC	CASSFAQGQGAWETQYF
TRBJ1-6	14	TRBV6-5	.	.	TGTGCCAGCATTTTGAGCTCCTATAATTCACCCCTCCACTTT	CASILSSYNSPLHF
TRBJ2-2	13	TRBV30	few	.	TGTGCCTGGAGATTTGGGAACACCGGGGAGCTGTTTTTT	CAWRFGNTGELFF
TRBJ1-5	16	TRBV24-1	.	.	TGTGCCACCAGTGATTCGGGGGAGGGAGGAGATCAGCCCCAGCATTTT	CATSDSGEGGDQPQHF
TRBJ1-5	16	TRBV19	few	.	TGTGCCAGTAGTCCAGAGGCTGGAAGCTTCAATCAGCCCCAGCATTTT	CASSPEAGSFNQPQHF
TRBJ1-2	12	TRBV30	.	TRBD1	TGTGCCCGGGGGGCAGGGGGCTATGGCTACACCTTC	CARGAGGYGYTF
TRBJ1-4	18	TRBV25-1	.	.	TGTGCCAGCAGTGAATCTCTTGGAAGGGGGGCAACTAATGAAAAACTGTTTTTT	CASSESLGRGATNEKLFF
TRBJ2-5	13	TRBV6-5	.	.	TGTGCCAGCAGTCCAACTAGGGGAGAGACCCAGTACTTC	CASSPTRGETQYF
TRBJ1-5	14	TRBV2	few	.	TGTGCCAGCAGTGAAGTTGGGGGGGCGCAGCCCCAGCATTTT	CASSEVGGAQPQHF
TRBJ1-5	19	TRBV19	.	.	TGTGCCAGTAGTGTTCCCGGGACTCCAGAGAGGTATAGCAATCAGCCCCAGCATTTT	CASSVPGTPERYSNQPQHF